Presented here are 6 T cell receptor beta chains from one specimen sequenced in a study of beta chain features in type 1 diabetes. Of the isolated RNA, all was reverse transcribed, and so the sequenced material was expressed TCRB transcripts. Sequenced by immunoSEQ multiplex PCR; TCRdb stores in-frame clones only, minus some. This table holds under 950,000 clones, about a sixth found once. The material sequenced was naive CD4+ T cells from blood. Receptors were obtained from a woman aged 18-29 years in good health.

This clone was recorded a few times. The chain combines TRBV6-5 with TRBJ1-2; 9 bases agree with TRBD1. Germline values: CDR1 MNHEY, CDR2 SVGAGI. The CDR3 spans 14 residues. Germline trimming cut 5 bases from V and 8 bases from J; bases unmatched to any gene: 9. The CDR3 protein is CASSTTGTGNGYTF. The CDR3 DNA sequence: TGTGCCAGCAGTACTACCGGGACAGGGAACGGCTACACCTTC.

This clone came up once. The chain is built from TRBV5-1 and TRBJ2-7, with D hard to call. Germline values: CDR1 SGHRS, CDR2 YFSETQ. V shed 0 bases and J shed 0 bases, with 13 bases lying between them. This CDR3 spans 16 amino acids. The CDR3 spells CASSLEVLESSYEQYF. In DNA form, the CDR3 reads TGCGCCAGCAGCTTGGAGGTGCTGGAGTCCTCCTACGAGCAGTACTTC. Full variable domain (missing parts from reference TRBV5-1 and TRBJ2-7): KAGVTQTPRYLIKTRGQQVTLSCSPISGHRSVSWYQQTPGQGLQFLFEYFSETQRNKGNFPGRFSGRQFSNSRSEMNVSTLELGDSALYLCASSLEVLESSYEQYFGPGTRLTVT.

On this clone: Other DNA sequences in this specimen translate into the identical CDR3. The gene calls are TRBV7-3 and TRBJ2-3, with D possibly being TRBD2 (5 bases). This CDR3 has 14 amino acids. With 5 bases removed from V and 0 bases from J, the gap between germline ends came to 9 bases. The germline V gene encodes CDR1 SGHTA and CDR2 FQGTGA. This CDR3 reads CASSPGLSTDTQYF. The CDR3, as DNA: TGTGCCAGCAGCCCCGGACTTAGCACAGATACGCAGTATTTT. The full variable domain, its missing parts supplied by reference TRBV7-3 and TRBJ2-3, is GAGVSQTPSNKVTEKGKYVELRCDPISGHTALYWYRQSLGQGPEFLIYFQGTGAADDSGLPNDRFFAVRPEGSVSTLKIQRTERGDSAVYLCASSPGLSTDTQYFGPGTRLTVL.

The chain combines TRBV5-1 with TRBJ2-3, with D maybe TRBD1 (5 bases). The CDR3 extends over 16 amino acids. Per germline, CDR1 SGHRS and CDR2 YFSETQ. The germline V and J ends were trimmed by 4 bases and 2 bases, with 17 bases remaining between them. The CDR3 here is CASSQERQRNTDTQYF. DNA of the CDR3: TGCGCCAGCAGCCAGGAGAGACAGAGGAACACAGATACGCAGTATTTT. The full variable domain, its missing parts supplied by reference TRBV5-1 and TRBJ2-3, is KAGVTQTPRYLIKTRGQQVTLSCSPISGHRSVSWYQQTPGQGLQFLFEYFSETQRNKGNFPGRFSGRQFSNSRSEMNVSTLELGDSALYLCASSQERQRNTDTQYFGPGTRLTVL.

This chain connects TRBV2 to TRBJ1-2; D not resolved. The CDR3 loop spans 14 amino acids. Germline CDR1 reads SNHLY; CDR2 reads FYNNEI. V gave up 6 bases and J gave up 4 bases, with 15 bases separating them. The CDR3 DNA reads TGTGCCAGCAGGGCCGCCGGGAGCATCTATGGCTACACCTTC. This translates into CASRAAGSIYGYTF.

This clone was counted a single time. Other DNA sequences in the sample encode the same CDR3. The gene calls are TRBV9 and TRBJ2-6; D gene uncertain. The CDR3 is 15 amino acids. Germline CDR1 and CDR2: SGDLS and YYNGEE. V lost 0 bases to trimming and J lost 0 bases, with 4 bases between them. CDR3 region: CASSVVGSGANVLTF. The CDR3 DNA is TGTGCCAGCAGCGTAGTCGGCTCTGGGGCCAACGTCCTGACTTTC.